The rows below give T cell receptor beta chains drawn from one sample of a study of T-cell reconstitution after alpha-beta-depleted transplantation in children. MiXCR was run by TCRdb on the PCR reads, yielding one entry per CDR3 protein. The data contain approximately 290,000 distinct CDR3 sequences, 11% of them singletons. Sequenced material: peripheral blood, taken 180 days after TCRalphabeta/CD19-depleted stem cell transplant. Source of these receptors: a male patient aged 2 to 10 who had a stem cell transplant for chronic granulomatous disease, so the T cells may come from the graft donor. The CDR3 runs from the conserved cysteine through the conserved F or W. Fields, in order: D gene, V gene, J gene, clone size, CDR3 DNA, CDR3 protein. The D gene is left open where the match is weak. Part of the rows lack a size; the others show once, few, many or a class for expanded clones.

-	TRBV28	TRBJ2-1	many	TGTGCCAGCAGTTCCTTTGACAGGATTTGGAATGAGCAGTTCTTC	CASSSFDRIWNEQFF
TRBD1	TRBV5-1	TRBJ1-1	many	TGCGCCAGCAGCTTGGTGACAGGGGGTTCCCTTAGGATCGCTTTCTTT	CASSLVTGGSLRIAFF
-	TRBV7-9	TRBJ2-1	many	TGTGCCAGCAGCCCGGTTGGAGGCGGGGATGAGCAGTTCTTC	CASSPVGGGDEQFF
TRBD2	TRBV12-3/TRBV12-4	TRBJ2-7	many	TGTGCCAGCAGTCGAGCGGGGAACTACGAGCAGTACTTC	CASSRAGNYEQYF
TRBD1	TRBV10-3	TRBJ1-2	many	TGTGCCATCAGTGTAGGACAGGGGGAGAACTATGGCTACACCTTC	CAISVGQGENYGYTF
-	TRBV7-6	TRBJ2-3	many	TGTGCCAGCAGTCAGACAAGGTTTTCTGATACGCAGTATTTT	CASSQTRFSDTQYF
-	TRBV6-1	TRBJ2-5	many	TGTGCCAGCAGTGAAGCGCCGCAGGGGAGGAGGGAGACCCAGTACTTC	CASSEAPQGRRETQYF
-	TRBV12-3/TRBV12-4	TRBJ2-1	many	TGTGCCAGCAGAGAGGACAACCCCTACAATGAGCAGTTCTTC	CASREDNPYNEQFF
TRBD1	TRBV5-1	TRBJ1-3	many	TGCGCCAGCAGCTCCGGGACAGCCGGAAACACCATATATTTT	CASSSGTAGNTIYF
TRBD2	TRBV13	TRBJ2-1	-	TGTGCCAGCACCCAAGCCGGGGGGTTCTTCTACAATGAGCAGTTCTTC	CASTQAGGFFYNEQFF
-	TRBV7-3	TRBJ2-7	many	TGTGCCAGCAGCCTTCTTCCTGGGAATTCCTACGAGCAGTACTTC	CASSLLPGNSYEQYF
-	TRBV12-3/TRBV12-4	TRBJ2-5	many	TGTGCCAGCAGCCCAGACACCCCCCAAGAGACCCAGTACTTC	CASSPDTPQETQYF
TRBD2	TRBV25-1	TRBJ2-1	many	TGTGCCAGCAGTCTCGGACTAGCGCAATACAATGAGCAGTTCTTC	CASSLGLAQYNEQFF
TRBD2	TRBV5-1	TRBJ2-3	many	TGCGCCAGCAGCTCCCAGGGCGGGGGGTTCACAGATACGCAGTATTTT	CASSSQGGGFTDTQYF
-	TRBV12-3/TRBV12-4	TRBJ2-1	-	TGTGCCAGCAGTCACCGGGACATAGCCTACAATGAGCAGTTCTTC	CASSHRDIAYNEQFF
-	TRBV28	TRBJ1-4	many	TGTGCCAGCAGGTTGGAATCAGCAACTAATGAAAAACTGTTTTTT	CASRLESATNEKLFF
TRBD1	TRBV7-2	TRBJ2-3	many	TGTGCCAGCAGCCCCGGGGACAGCAGCACAGATACGCAGTATTTT	CASSPGDSSTDTQYF
-	TRBV30	TRBJ2-7	-	TGTGCCTGGAGTGCCTTAAGGGCTTCCTACGAGCAGTACTTC	CAWSALRASYEQYF
-	TRBV29-1	TRBJ2-3	many	TGCAGCGTTCGGGACGGTAGCGCAGATACGCAGTATTTT	CSVRDGSADTQYF
TRBD2	TRBV3-1	TRBJ2-7	few	TGTGCCAGCAGCAAAAGGACTAGCGGGAGGTCCTACGAGCAGTACTTC	CASSKRTSGRSYEQYF
-	TRBV7-9	TRBJ2-5	many	TGTGCCAGCAGTTCCGGACAGTACCAAGAGACCCAGTACTTC	CASSSGQYQETQYF
TRBD1	TRBV15	TRBJ2-3	many	TGTGCCACCAGCAGAGATAGGGACAGGGGCTATGAGGTAGATTCACGATTT	CATSRDRDRGYEVDSRF
-	TRBV20-1	TRBJ1-5	many	TGCAGTGCTAGAGCCCTGGGGGGCCAGCCCCAGCATTTT	CSARALGGQPQHF
TRBD2	TRBV7-3	TRBJ2-3	many	TGTGCCAGCAGCTTAACTAGCGGGGAGAGCACAGATACGCAGTATTTT	CASSLTSGESTDTQYF
-	TRBV20-1	TRBJ2-1	many	TGCAGTGCTAGGGGTGGTCTGGGAAGGGTTCATGTCTACAATGAGCAGTTCTTC	CSARGGLGRVHVYNEQFF
TRBD2	TRBV27	TRBJ2-3	many	TGTGCCAGCAGTTTAAGGAGAATAGCGGGAGTTGCAGATACGCAGTATTTT	CASSLRRIAGVADTQYF
TRBD2	TRBV29-1	TRBJ2-7	many	TGCAGCGTGACGATCCCGGGACTAGCATACGAGCAGTACTTC	CSVTIPGLAYEQYF
TRBD1	TRBV12-3/TRBV12-4	TRBJ2-7	many	TGTGCCAGCAGTTTAGCCGGGACAGGGGGCTTTAAATGGTACTTC	CASSLAGTGGFKWYF
TRBD2	TRBV7-3	TRBJ2-1	many	TGTGCCAGCAGCTCGTCCGGGACTAGCGGGATCTCCTACAATGAGCAGTTCTTC	CASSSSGTSGISYNEQFF
TRBD1	TRBV18	TRBJ2-1	-	TGTGCCAGCTCACTGTCGGGACAGAACTCCTACAATGAGCAGTTCTTC	CASSLSGQNSYNEQFF
-	TRBV30	TRBJ2-2	few	TGTGCCTGGAGCGAACTAGCGAACACCGGGGAGCTGTTTTTT	CAWSELANTGELFF
-	TRBV15	TRBJ2-7	many	TGTGCCACCAGCGTAGAGGGGGGACAGACCTCCTACGAGCAGTACTTC	CATSVEGGQTSYEQYF
TRBD1	TRBV6-5	TRBJ2-5	many	TGTGCCAGCAGTTTTGACAGGGTAGAAGAGACCCAGTACTTC	CASSFDRVEETQYF
-	TRBV12-3/TRBV12-4	TRBJ2-7	many	TGTGCCAGCAGTTTCGGATGGGGGCAGTACTTC	CASSFGWGQYF
-	TRBV5-5	TRBJ1-1	many	TGTGCCAGCAGCTCAAATGGGGGCAAGCTGACTGAAGCTTTCTTT	CASSSNGGKLTEAFF
TRBD1	TRBV28	TRBJ2-5	many	TGTGCCAGCAGTCGACTCCGGGACAGGGGAGAGACCCAGTACTTC	CASSRLRDRGETQYF
-	TRBV12-3/TRBV12-4	TRBJ2-3	many	TGTGCCAGCAGATCTGAGTTCACAGATACGCAGTATTTT	CASRSEFTDTQYF
-	TRBV5-1	TRBJ2-3	-	TGCGCCAGCAGCCCCGGGCGGACTAGCACAGATACGCAGTATTTT	CASSPGRTSTDTQYF
TRBD1	TRBV5-1	TRBJ2-7	many	TGCGCCAGCAGCTTGGCGGACAGGGGGCCGCAGTACTTC	CASSLADRGPQYF
TRBD2	TRBV12-3/TRBV12-4	TRBJ2-7	-	TGTGCCAGCAGCCATAGCGGGACCCCCTACGAGCAGTACTTC	CASSHSGTPYEQYF
-	TRBV11-2	TRBJ2-1	many	TGTGCCAGCAGCTTTTTCCGCGGCCCCTACAATGAGCAGTTCTTC	CASSFFRGPYNEQFF
-	TRBV20-1	TRBJ2-5	many	TGCAGTGCTAGCGGGGAAGAGACCCAGTACTTC	CSASGEETQYF
TRBD2	TRBV19	TRBJ2-3	few	TGTGCCAGTAGTATAGTTAGGAGCGGGGAGATCACAGATACGCAGTATTTT	CASSIVRSGEITDTQYF
TRBD2	TRBV5-1	TRBJ2-3	many	TGCGCCAGCAGCCTGGGACTAGCGGGAGGGCCCTCTAGAGATACGCAGTATTTT	CASSLGLAGGPSRDTQYF
-	TRBV11-2	TRBJ2-2	many	TGTGCCAGCAGCTTACTGGGAATATGGTCGGCAACCACGAACACCGGGGAGCTGTTTTTT	CASSLLGIWSATTNTGELFF
-	TRBV6-2/TRBV6-3	TRBJ2-7	many	TGTGCCAGCAGTTACGGTGGGACATCATCCTACGAGCAGTACTTC	CASSYGGTSSYEQYF
TRBD1	TRBV5-1	TRBJ2-7	many	TGCGCCAGCAGCTTGGAGACAGGGGGCTCCTACGAGCAGTACTTC	CASSLETGGSYEQYF
-	TRBV18	TRBJ2-1	few	TGTGCCAGCTCACCACCGATAAGGGGACAGCAGTTCTTC	CASSPPIRGQQFF
TRBD2	TRBV19	TRBJ2-1	many	TGTGCCAGTAGTCTCAGCGGGAGGATGTACAATGAGCAGTTCTTC	CASSLSGRMYNEQFF
TRBD1	TRBV5-4	TRBJ2-7	few	TGTGCCAGCAGCCTAGACAGGGAAATCTACGAGCAGTACTTC	CASSLDREIYEQYF
TRBD2	TRBV7-9	TRBJ2-3	many	TGTGCCAGCAGCTTAGATGCGCGGGGGTCTCAGGATACGCAGTATTTT	CASSLDARGSQDTQYF
TRBD2	TRBV20-1	TRBJ2-2	many	TGCAGTGCTAGACTAGCGGGCAAGGGGGAGCTGTTTTTT	CSARLAGKGELFF
TRBD2	TRBV6-2/TRBV6-3	TRBJ2-7	few	TGTGCCAGCAGTGGACTAGCGGGAGGGCGCGAGCAGTACTTC	CASSGLAGGREQYF